These 20 T cell receptor beta chains originate from one sample sequenced in a study of CD8+CD57+ T cells in acquired aplastic anemia (dated by TCRdb to the late 2010s). The data were produced on an Illumina HiSeq 2000. Profiling of TCR beta VDJ combinations and CDR3 sequences used genomic DNA as the template. TCRdb handled the public reads itself, with Q25 trimming in fastp and clone calling in MiXCR, and kept productive beta chains. Rows matching on CDR3 protein sequence are summarized as one entry with the most common DNA and genes. Counted in this sample were roughly 130,000 distinct CDR3 sequences; 48% of them appeared once. The ten largest account for 2% to 3% of the sample. The sample consisted of sorted CD4+, CD8+, or CD8+CD57+ T cells (not recorded which) from PBMCs. These receptors all come from a human donor in good health, serving as a control.

V gene TRBV9 combines with J gene TRBJ2-1; a weak D match, TRBD1 (6 bases). CDR3 length equals 12 residues. The germline V and J ends were trimmed by 5 bases and 8 bases, with 11 bases remaining between them. The germline gives CDR1 SGDLS, CDR2 YYNGEE. The CDR3 loop reads CASSTGLDEQFF. CDR3 in DNA: TGTGCCAGCAGTACAGGGCTCGATGAGCAGTTCTTC.

In its sample, this clonotype was seen a few times. The V and J genes are TRBV27 and TRBJ2-2, with D possibly TRBD1 on 6 matching bases. The length of the CDR3 is 20 residues. CDR1 is MNHEY and CDR2 is SMNVEV in the germline V gene (reference sequence). Deletions cut 4 bases from V and 4 bases from J, with 28 bases between. CDR3 in DNA: TGTGCCAGCAGTTATCGATCGGGCCGGGGACAAACCCTTTCCACCGGGGAGCTGTTTTTT. Translating it yields CASSYRSGRGQTLSTGELFF.

This clonotype has a count of ten or more. This sequence joins TRBV2 and TRBJ2-5; D remains unclear. CDR3 length: 14 amino acids. Germline-derived CDR1 and CDR2 are SNHLY and FYNNEI. V shed 5 bases and J shed 2 bases, with 12 bases lying between them. This CDR3 is CASSRGQTQETQYF. CDR3 in DNA: TGTGCCAGCAGTCGTGGGCAAACTCAAGAGACCCAGTACTTC.

This clonotype counts as medium-sized. This chain uses TRBV10-3 with TRBJ2-7, with 9 positions matching TRBD1. CDR1 ENHRY and CDR2 SYGVKD come from the germline V gene. V was pared by 4 bases and J by 4 bases, with 5 bases of the junction left unmatched. The CDR3 sequence is 14 residues long. This CDR3 is CAISGGTGSYEQYF. The CDR3 DNA sequence: TGTGCCATCAGTGGGGGGACAGGGTCGTACGAGCAGTACTTC.

This clonotype appeared many times. The genes are TRBV20-1 and TRBJ2-6, with D hard to call. Trimming cost V 5 bases and J 4 bases, with 12 bases left between them. CDR1 DFQATT and CDR2 SNEGSKA come from the germline V gene (reference sequence). The CDR3 sequence is 14 residues long. Here the CDR3 DNA reads TGCAGTGCTTGGAGTAGGCCCGGGGCCAACGTCCTGACTTTC. Translation gives CSAWSRPGANVLTF.

The V call is TRBV7-2, the J call TRBJ2-7; 9 bases map to TRBD2. This CDR3 is 15 amino acids long. CDR1 is SGHTA, CDR2 FQGNSA, per germline. Germline trimming cut 1 base from V and 7 bases from J; bases unmatched to any gene: 8. CDR3 sequence (DNA): TGTGCCAGCAGCTTAGAGGCTAGCGGGGTAGGAGAGCAGTACTTC. As protein: CASSLEASGVGEQYF.

In this sample, this clonotype turned up many times. This chain joins TRBV7-2 and TRBJ2-7; a possible D gene is TRBD1 (6 bases). The germline CDR1 and CDR2 sequences are SGHTA and FQGNSA. The CDR3 loop spans 14 amino acids. V lost 3 bases to trimming and J lost 1 base, with 10 bases between them. DNA for the CDR3: TGTGCCAGCAGCTTTCAACAGGGATCCTACGAGCAGTACTTC. Amino acids: CASSFQQGSYEQYF.

Concerning this clonotype itself: An end of the junction does not agree with germline; a read error may underlie this. The chain employs TRBV2 and TRBJ1-6, with D hard to call. CDR1 SNHLY and CDR2 FYNNEI come from the germline V gene. This CDR3 has 12 residues. The CDR3 bases are TGTGCCAGCAACCCCACGGGGTCACCCCTCCACTTC. As protein: CASNPTGSPLHF.

At least ten counts were recorded for this clonotype. The chain combines TRBV6-1 with TRBJ1-1; 7 nucleotides agree with TRBD1. The ends lost 5 bases at V and 0 bases at J; junction bases unmatched: 9. The CDR3 runs to 16 residues. In germline, CDR1 is MNHNS, CDR2 SASEGT. CDR3: CASSRGQARLNTEAFF. As DNA, the CDR3 is TGTGCCAGCAGTCGCGGACAGGCAAGATTGAACACTGAAGCTTTCTTT.

This clonotype was recorded at least ten times. The chain combines TRBV12-3 or TRBV12-4 with TRBJ2-7; D is uncertain. The length of the CDR3 is 14 residues. Trimming pared 7 bases from V and 0 bases from J, leaving 13 bases between. The CDR3 region is CASTLRLSSYEQYF. CDR3 nucleotide sequence: TGTGCCAGCACCCTGCGGCTGAGCTCCTACGAGCAGTACTTC.

Ten or more counts support this clonotype. The chain uses TRBV6-1 and TRBJ2-7; D might be TRBD1 (7 bases). Germline values: CDR1 MNHNS, CDR2 SASEGT. Trimming took 6 bases from V and 0 from J, leaving 21 bases between them. This CDR3 has 17 amino acids. As DNA, the CDR3 is TGTGCCAGCAGCCGACTGACAGGGACGGGAGACTCCTACGAGCAGTACTTC. It specifies CASSRLTGTGDSYEQYF.

With regard to this clonotype: The junction shows a germline mismatch at one end, possibly a read error. This CDR3 reads CASSLLAGDYEQYF. As DNA, the CDR3 is TGTGCTAGCAGCTTACTAGCGGGGGACTACGAGCAGTACTTC. The gene calls are TRBV7-7 and TRBJ2-7; 11 bases agree with TRBD2. This CDR3 contains 14 residues. Germline V gene lookup returns CDR1 SSHAT and CDR2 FNYEAQ (reference sequence).

This clonotype was seen ten or more times. The chain couples TRBV7-3 to TRBJ2-1; tentatively, D is TRBD2 (7 bases). Germline V gene lookup returns CDR1 SGHTA and CDR2 FQGTGA. Trimming left V 5 bases short and J 8 bases short, with 19 bases between. The CDR3 runs 15 residues. This CDR3 reads CASSPQGGALDEQFF. The CDR3 coding sequence is TGTGCCAGCAGCCCACAAGGGGGGGCCCTCGATGAGCAGTTCTTC.

This clonotype was counted many times. The chain uses TRBV11-2 and TRBJ1-3; D perhaps matches TRBD1 (6 bases). Trimming left V 11 bases short and J 0 bases short, with 29 bases between. The CDR3 is made up of 19 amino acids. Per the germline V gene, CDR1 is SGHAT and CDR2 is FQNNGV. As DNA, the CDR3 is TGTGCCCCACAGGCTCGGTTCGACAGGAAAGGAGGCTCTGGAAACACCATATATTTT. It codes for CAPQARFDRKGGSGNTIYF.

This clonotype was counted at least ten times. V and J are TRBV5-1 and TRBJ2-1, with D perhaps matching TRBD1 (6 bases). Trimming cost V 5 bases and J 4 bases, with 16 bases left between them. In germline, CDR1 is SGHRS, CDR2 YFSETQ. The CDR3 totals 15 residues. CDR3 nucleotides: TGCGCCAGCAGGCAGACAGGTGGAATTTACAATGAGCAGTTCTTC. Its protein is CASRQTGGIYNEQFF.

The genes are TRBV6-2 or TRBV6-3 and TRBJ1-2; D ambiguous. The CDR3 has 12 amino acids. The germline V gene has CDR1 MNHEY and CDR2 SVGEGT. The V end was cut by 7 bases, the J end by 5 bases, with 11 bases between. The CDR3 loop reads CASKGSSYGYTF. The CDR3 coding sequence is TGTGCCAGCAAAGGTTCAAGTTATGGCTACACCTTC.

This clonotype was seen many times. The J gene is TRBJ1-5, the V gene TRBV12-5, with TRBD1 as a possible D gene (6 bases). The germline V gene encodes CDR1 LGHNT and CDR2 FRNRAP. The CDR3 length is 16 residues. V lost 6 bases to trimming and J lost 3 bases, with 18 bases between them. The CDR3 loop is CASGLTGQNSNQPQHF. The CDR3 nucleotides read TGTGCTAGTGGGCTTACCGGACAGAACTCCAATCAGCCCCAGCATTTT.

This clonotype was recorded many times. V usage is TRBV2 and J usage is TRBJ2-5; the D gene could be TRBD1 or TRBD2 (5 bases each). CDR3 length: 16 residues. The germline gives CDR1 SNHLY, CDR2 FYNNEI. The V and J ends lost 3 bases and 5 bases respectively, with 19 bases between them. The CDR3 here is CASSEDTPGHGETQYF. Here the CDR3 DNA reads TGTGCCAGCAGTGAGGACACACCGGGGCACGGTGAGACCCAGTACTTC.

This clonotype was seen a handful of times. The rearrangement links TRBV5-4 to TRBJ2-3, with 7 bases that match TRBD2. The germline V gene encodes CDR1 SGHNT and CDR2 YYREEE (reference sequence). The CDR3 totals 17 residues. Germline trimming cut 0 bases from V and 2 bases from J; bases unmatched to any gene: 9. The DNA for the CDR3 is TGTGCCAGCAGCTTGGATCGTTACGGGGGGTCCACAGATACGCAGTATTTT. Residues: CASSLDRYGGSTDTQYF.

This clonotype has ten or more counts. The V gene is TRBV7-9, the J gene TRBJ1-2; D call uncertain. This CDR3 has 14 residues. Germline V gene sequence: CDR1 SEHNR, CDR2 FQNEAQ (reference sequence). Trimming removed 7 bases at V and 2 bases at J, with 14 bases between. The CDR3 DNA follows: TGTGCCAGCAACTCCCAAAGCGGGAACTATGGCTACACCTTC. Translated, it gives CASNSQSGNYGYTF.